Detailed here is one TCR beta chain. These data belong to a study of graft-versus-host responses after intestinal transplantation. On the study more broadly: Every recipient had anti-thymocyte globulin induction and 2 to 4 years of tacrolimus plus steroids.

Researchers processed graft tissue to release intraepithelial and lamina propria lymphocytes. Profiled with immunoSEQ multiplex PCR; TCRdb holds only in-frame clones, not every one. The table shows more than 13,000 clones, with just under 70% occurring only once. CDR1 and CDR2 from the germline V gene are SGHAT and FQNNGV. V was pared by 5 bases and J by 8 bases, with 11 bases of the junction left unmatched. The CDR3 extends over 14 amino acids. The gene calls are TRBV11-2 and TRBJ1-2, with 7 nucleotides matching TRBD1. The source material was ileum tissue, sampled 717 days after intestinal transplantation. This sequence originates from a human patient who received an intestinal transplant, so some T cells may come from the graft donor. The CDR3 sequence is CASSRARGRDGYTF. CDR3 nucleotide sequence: TGTGCCAGCAGCCGAGCTAGGGGGCGAGACGGCTACACCTTC.